This T cell receptor (beta chain) is drawn from a study of T cell responses to AZD1222 COVID-19 vaccine. Notes on the study in general: Targeting of unmutated variant regions was reportedly seen in nearly half of spike-specific TCRs. All repertoire sampling was performed exclusively after the peak T cell response. Spike was spanned by vaccine-associated CD4 TCRs, which were dominant at 160-218 and 743-854. The donor group comprised mostly white British people and more females; the analysis possibly underestimated clonal diversity.

A word on this clone: The antigen is not known.

The repertoire was sequenced with immunoSEQ multiplex PCR; TCRdb's copy has only in-frame clones and lacks some. The table shows some 99,000 clones, with 70% to 90% occurring only once. This CDR3 has 15 amino acids. Per germline, CDR1 SGHRS and CDR2 YFSETQ. V lost 0 bases, J lost 0 bases, and 7 bases lay in between. The chain combines TRBV5-1 with TRBJ1-3; D not certain. The source is an adult in good health. The sample here was peripheral blood, taken on day 0 of AZD1222 vaccination. In nucleotides, the CDR3 is TGCGCCAGCAGCTTGGCCATCGCCTCTGGAAACACCATATATTTT. It yields the protein CASSLAIASGNTIYF.